This T cell receptor beta chain was recorded in a study of T cell changes during pregnancy in multiple sclerosis. This clone was seen once. Germline V gene lookup returns CDR1 SEHNR and CDR2 FQNEAQ (reference sequence). Unmatched junction bases numbered 10, after V lost 5 bases and J lost 5 bases. The CDR3 is 16 residues long. TCRdb's copy holds only in-frame clones and misses some; the assay was immunoSEQ multiplex PCR. In the table there are nearly 80,000 clones, more than 90% of which are singletons. The chain combines TRBV7-9 with TRBJ1-1; 11 nucleotides match TRBD1. The sample in question was CD4+ T cells from peripheral blood mononuclear cells, obtained before pregnancy. This TCR came from a female donor with multiple sclerosis, enrolled in a pregnancy study. The CDR3 coding sequence is TGTGCCAGCAGCCCTGTAGCCGGGACAGGGGGGACTGAAGCTTTCTTT. Translating it yields CASSPVAGTGGTEAFF. Using reference TRBV7-9 and TRBJ1-1 for the parts outside the CDR3, the full variable domain is DTGVSQNPRHKITKRGQNVTFRCDPISEHNRLYWYRQTLGQGPEFLTYFQNEAQLEKSRLLSDRFSAERPKGSFSTLEIQRTEQGDSAMYLCASSPVAGTGGTEAFFGQGTRLTVV.